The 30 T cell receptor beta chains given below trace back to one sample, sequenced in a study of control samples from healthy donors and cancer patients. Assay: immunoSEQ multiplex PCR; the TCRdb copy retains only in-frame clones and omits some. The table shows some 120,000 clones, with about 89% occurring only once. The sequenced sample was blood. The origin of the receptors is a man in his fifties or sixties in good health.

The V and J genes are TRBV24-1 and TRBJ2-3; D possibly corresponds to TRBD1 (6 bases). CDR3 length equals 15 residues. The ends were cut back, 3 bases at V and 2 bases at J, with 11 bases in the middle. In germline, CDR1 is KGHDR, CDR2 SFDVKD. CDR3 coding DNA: TGTGCCACCAGTGATCGGCAGGGGACCACAGATACGCAGTATTTT. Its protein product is CATSDRQGTTDTQYF.

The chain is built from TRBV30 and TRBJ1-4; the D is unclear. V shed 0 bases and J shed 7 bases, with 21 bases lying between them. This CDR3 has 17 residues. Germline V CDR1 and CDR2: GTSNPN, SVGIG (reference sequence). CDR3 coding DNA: TGTGCCTGGAGTGTATCGGCAGCCGGACGGGCGAGTGAAAAACTGTTTTTT. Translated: CAWSVSAAGRASEKLFF.

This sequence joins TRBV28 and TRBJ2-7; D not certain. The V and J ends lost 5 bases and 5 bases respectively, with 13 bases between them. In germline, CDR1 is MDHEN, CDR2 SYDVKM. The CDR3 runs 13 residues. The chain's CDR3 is CASSPQVTHEQYF. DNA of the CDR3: TGTGCCAGCAGTCCGCAGGTTACACACGAGCAGTACTTC.

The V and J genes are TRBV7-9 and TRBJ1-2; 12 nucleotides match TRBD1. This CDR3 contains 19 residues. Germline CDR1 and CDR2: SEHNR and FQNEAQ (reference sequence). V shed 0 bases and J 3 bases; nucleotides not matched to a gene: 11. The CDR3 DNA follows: TGTGCCAGCAGCTTAGCTAATCCGACTTGGGACAGGGGGCACTATGGCTACACCTTC. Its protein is CASSLANPTWDRGHYGYTF. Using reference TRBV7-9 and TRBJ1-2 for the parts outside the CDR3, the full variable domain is DTGVSQNPRHKITKRGQNVTFRCDPISEHNRLYWYRQTLGQGPEFLTYFQNEAQLEKSRLLSDRFSAERPKGSFSTLEIQRTEQGDSAMYLCASSLANPTWDRGHYGYTFGSGTRLTVV.

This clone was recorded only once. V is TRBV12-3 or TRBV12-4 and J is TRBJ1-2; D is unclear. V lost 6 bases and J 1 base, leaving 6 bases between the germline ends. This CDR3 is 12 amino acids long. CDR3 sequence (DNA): TGTGCCAGCAGCCTAATTAACTATGGCTACACCTTC. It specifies CASSLINYGYTF.

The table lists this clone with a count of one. The CDR3 region has the DNA TGTGCCAGCGTTCCGCGACAGAAATCCTACAATGAGCAGTTCTTC. It yields the protein CASVPRQKSYNEQFF. The chain combines TRBV2 with TRBJ2-1; tentatively, D is TRBD1 (5 bases). V was shortened by 8 bases and J by 1 base, with 15 bases between the two germline ends. The CDR3 loop spans 15 amino acids. Germline V gene sequence: CDR1 SNHLY, CDR2 FYNNEI.

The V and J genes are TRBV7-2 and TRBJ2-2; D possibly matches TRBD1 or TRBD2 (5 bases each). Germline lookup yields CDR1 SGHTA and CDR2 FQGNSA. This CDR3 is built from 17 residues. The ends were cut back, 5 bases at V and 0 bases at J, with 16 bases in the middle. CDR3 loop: CASSRTSGTANTGELFF. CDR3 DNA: TGTGCCAGCAGCAGAACTTCCGGGACGGCGAACACCGGGGAGCTGTTTTTT.

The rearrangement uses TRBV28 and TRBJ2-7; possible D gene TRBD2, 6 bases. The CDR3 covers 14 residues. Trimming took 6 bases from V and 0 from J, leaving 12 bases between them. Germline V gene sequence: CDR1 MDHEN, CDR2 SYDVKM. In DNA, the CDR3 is TGTGCCAGCAGCATCCGGGGGAGCTCCTACGAGCAGTACTTC. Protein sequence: CASSIRGSSYEQYF.

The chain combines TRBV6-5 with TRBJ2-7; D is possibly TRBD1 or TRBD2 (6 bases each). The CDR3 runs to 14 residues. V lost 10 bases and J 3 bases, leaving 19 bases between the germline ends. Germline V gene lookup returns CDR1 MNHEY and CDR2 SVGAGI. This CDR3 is CANPTLGGCYEQYF. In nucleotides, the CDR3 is TGTGCCAACCCCACATTGGGGGGCTGCTACGAGCAGTACTTC.

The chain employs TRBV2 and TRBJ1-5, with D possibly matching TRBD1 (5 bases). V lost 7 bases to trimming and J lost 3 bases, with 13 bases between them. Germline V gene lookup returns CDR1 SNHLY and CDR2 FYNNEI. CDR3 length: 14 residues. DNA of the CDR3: TGTGCCAGCACCCAGGGTATGGTCAATCAGCCCCAGCATTTT. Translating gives CASTQGMVNQPQHF.

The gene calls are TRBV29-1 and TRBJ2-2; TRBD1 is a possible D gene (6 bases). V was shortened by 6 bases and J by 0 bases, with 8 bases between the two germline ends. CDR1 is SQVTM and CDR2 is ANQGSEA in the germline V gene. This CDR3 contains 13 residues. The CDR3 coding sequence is TGCAGCGTCGGACAGACGAACACCGGGGAGCTGTTTTTT. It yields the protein CSVGQTNTGELFF.

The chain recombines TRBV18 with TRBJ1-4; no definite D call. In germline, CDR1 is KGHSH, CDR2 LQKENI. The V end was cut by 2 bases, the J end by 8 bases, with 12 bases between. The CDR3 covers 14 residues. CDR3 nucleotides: TGTGCCAGCTCACCAGGGCACCTGGGCGAAAAACTGTTTTTT. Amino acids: CASSPGHLGEKLFF.

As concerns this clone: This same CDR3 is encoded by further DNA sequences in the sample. CDR3 nucleotides: TGTGCCAGCAGTTACTGGGGACAGGACCACTATGGCTACACCTTC. Translating gives CASSYWGQDHYGYTF. This rearrangement joins TRBV6-5 to TRBJ1-2; TRBD1 matches 8 bases. The CDR3 covers 15 residues. CDR1 and CDR2 from the germline V gene are MNHEY and SVGAGI. V shed 1 base, J shed 3 bases, and the junction held 4 bases outside the gene matches.

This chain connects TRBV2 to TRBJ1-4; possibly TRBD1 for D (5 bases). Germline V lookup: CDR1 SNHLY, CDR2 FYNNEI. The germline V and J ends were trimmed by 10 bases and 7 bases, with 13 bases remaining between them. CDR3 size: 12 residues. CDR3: CATGLGTEKLFF. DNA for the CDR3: TGTGCCACAGGGTTAGGAACTGAAAAACTGTTTTTT.

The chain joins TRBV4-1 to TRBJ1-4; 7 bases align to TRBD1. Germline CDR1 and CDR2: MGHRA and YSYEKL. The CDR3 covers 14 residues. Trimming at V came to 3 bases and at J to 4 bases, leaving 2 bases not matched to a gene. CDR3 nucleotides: TGCGCCAGCAGCCACAGGGGGATTAATGAAAAACTGTTTTTT. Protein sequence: CASSHRGINEKLFF.

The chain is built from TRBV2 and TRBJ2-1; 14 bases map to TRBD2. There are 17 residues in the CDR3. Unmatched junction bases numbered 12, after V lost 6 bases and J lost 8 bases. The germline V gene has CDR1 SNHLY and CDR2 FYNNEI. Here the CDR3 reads CASRPTSGGAYPHEQFF. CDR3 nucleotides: TGTGCCAGCAGGCCGACTAGCGGGGGGGCCTACCCCCATGAGCAGTTCTTC. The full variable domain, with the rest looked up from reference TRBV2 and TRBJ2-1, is EPEVTQTPSHQVTQMGQEVILRCVPISNHLYFYWYRQILGQKVEFLVSFYNNEISEKSEIFDDQFSVERPDGSNFTLKIRSTKLEDSAMYFCASRPTSGGAYPHEQFFGPGTRLTVL.

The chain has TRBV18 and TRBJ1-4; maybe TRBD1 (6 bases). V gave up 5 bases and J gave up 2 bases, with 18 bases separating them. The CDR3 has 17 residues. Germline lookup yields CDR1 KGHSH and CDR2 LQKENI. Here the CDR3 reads CASSITQTTGTNEKLFF. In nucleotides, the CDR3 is TGTGCCAGCTCAATCACGCAGACCACAGGGACTAATGAAAAACTGTTTTTT.

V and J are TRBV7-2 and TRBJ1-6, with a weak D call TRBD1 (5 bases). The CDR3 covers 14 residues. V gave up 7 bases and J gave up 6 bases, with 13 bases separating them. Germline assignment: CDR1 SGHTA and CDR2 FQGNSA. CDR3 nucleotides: TGTGCCAGCACCCCGGGGGGGGTTAATTCACCCCTCCACTTT. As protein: CASTPGGVNSPLHF. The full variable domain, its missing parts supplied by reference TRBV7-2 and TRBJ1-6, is GAGVSQSPSNKVTEKGKDVELRCDPISGHTALYWYRQSLGQGLEFLIYFQGNSAPDKSGLPSDRFSAERTGGSVSTLTIQRTQQEDSAVYLCASTPGGVNSPLHFGNGTRLTVT.

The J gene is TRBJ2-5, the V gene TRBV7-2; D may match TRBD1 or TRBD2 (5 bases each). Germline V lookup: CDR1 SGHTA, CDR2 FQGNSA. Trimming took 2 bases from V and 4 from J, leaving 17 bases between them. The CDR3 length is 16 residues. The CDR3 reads CASSLQGTNLLETQYF. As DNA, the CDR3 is TGTGCCAGCAGCTTACAAGGGACCAACCTATTAGAGACCCAGTACTTC.

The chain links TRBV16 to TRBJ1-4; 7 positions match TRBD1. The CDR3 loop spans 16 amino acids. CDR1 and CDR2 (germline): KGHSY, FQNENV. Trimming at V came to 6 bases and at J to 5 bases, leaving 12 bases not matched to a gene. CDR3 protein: CASSTRAGTANEKLFF. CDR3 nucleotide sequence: TGTGCCAGCAGTACACGAGCCGGGACAGCCAATGAAAAACTGTTTTTT.

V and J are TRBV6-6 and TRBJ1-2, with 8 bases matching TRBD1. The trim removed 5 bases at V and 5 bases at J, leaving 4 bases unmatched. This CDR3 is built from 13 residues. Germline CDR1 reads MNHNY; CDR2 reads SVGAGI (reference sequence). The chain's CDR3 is CASSKGQAYGYTF. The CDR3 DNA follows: TGTGCCAGCAGTAAGGGACAGGCTTATGGCTACACCTTC.

CDR3 region: CASSPGQGLIEQYF. In DNA form, the CDR3 reads TGTGCCAGCAGCCCCGGACAGGGTCTGATAGAGCAGTACTTC. This rearrangement joins TRBV7-8 to TRBJ2-7; 8 bases are shared with TRBD1. The length of the CDR3 is 14 residues. Trimming at V came to 5 bases and at J to 7 bases, leaving 10 bases not matched to a gene. Germline V gene sequence: CDR1 SGHVS, CDR2 FQNEAQ.

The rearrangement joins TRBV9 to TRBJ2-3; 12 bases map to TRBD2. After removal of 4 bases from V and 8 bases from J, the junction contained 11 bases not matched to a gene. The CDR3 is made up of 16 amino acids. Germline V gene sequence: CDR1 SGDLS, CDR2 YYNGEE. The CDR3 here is CASSFSSGGALGTQYF. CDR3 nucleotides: TGTGCCAGCAGCTTCTCTAGCGGGGGGGCCCTGGGTACGCAGTATTTT.

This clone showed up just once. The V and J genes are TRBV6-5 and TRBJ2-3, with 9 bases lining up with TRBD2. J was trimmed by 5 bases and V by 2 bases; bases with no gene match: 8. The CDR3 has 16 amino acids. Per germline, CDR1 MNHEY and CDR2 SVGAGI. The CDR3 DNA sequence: TGTGCCAGCAGTTACAGGGCGGGGGGGTCCCAAGATACGCAGTATTTT. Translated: CASSYRAGGSQDTQYF.

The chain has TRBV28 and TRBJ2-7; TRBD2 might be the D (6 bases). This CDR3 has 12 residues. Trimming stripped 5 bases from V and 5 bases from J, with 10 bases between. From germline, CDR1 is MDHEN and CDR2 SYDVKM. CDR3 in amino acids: CASSPTGDEQYF. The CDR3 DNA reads TGTGCCAGCAGTCCCACGGGGGACGAGCAGTACTTC.

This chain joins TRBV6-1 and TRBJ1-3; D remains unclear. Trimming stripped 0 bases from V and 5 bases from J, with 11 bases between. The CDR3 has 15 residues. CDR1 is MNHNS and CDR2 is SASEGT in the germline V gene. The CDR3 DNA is TGTGCCAGCAGTGAAGCCCTAACGTCAAGAAACACCATATATTTT. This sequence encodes CASSEALTSRNTIYF.

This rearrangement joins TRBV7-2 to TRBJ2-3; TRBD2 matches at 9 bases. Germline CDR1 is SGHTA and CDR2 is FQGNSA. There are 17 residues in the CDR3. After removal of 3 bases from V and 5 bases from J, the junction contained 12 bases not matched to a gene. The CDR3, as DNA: TGTGCCAGCAGCTTTTTAGCGGGGGCCTCTCGGGGAGATACGCAGTATTTT. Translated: CASSFLAGASRGDTQYF.

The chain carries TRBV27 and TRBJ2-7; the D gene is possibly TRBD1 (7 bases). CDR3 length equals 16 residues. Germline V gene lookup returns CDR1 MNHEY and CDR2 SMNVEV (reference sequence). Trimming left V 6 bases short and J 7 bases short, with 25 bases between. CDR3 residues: CASRQEGGRGPWEQYF. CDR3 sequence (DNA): TGTGCCAGCAGACAGGAGGGGGGAAGGGGGCCGTGGGAGCAGTACTTC.

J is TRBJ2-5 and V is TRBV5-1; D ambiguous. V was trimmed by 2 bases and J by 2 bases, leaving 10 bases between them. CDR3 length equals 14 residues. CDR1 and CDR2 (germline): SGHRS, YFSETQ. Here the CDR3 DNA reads TGCGCCAGCAGCTTATCGGGCAGTCAAGAGACCCAGTACTTC. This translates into CASSLSGSQETQYF.

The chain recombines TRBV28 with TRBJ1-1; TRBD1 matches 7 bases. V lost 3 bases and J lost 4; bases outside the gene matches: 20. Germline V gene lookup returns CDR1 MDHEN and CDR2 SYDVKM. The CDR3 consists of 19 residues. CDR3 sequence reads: CASSFPSSTGPLGGTEAFF. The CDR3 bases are TGTGCCAGCAGTTTCCCCTCCTCGACAGGGCCCCTGGGAGGCACTGAAGCTTTCTTT.